This T cell receptor beta chain was sequenced during a study of shared clonotypes between healthy human individuals. Points from the study as a whole: Non-shared clonotypes had lower generation probabilities than clonotypes shared by all four sorted-subset donors. Rarefaction curves obtained for sorted subsets showed sequencing incomplete despite large depth.

Clones were sequenced by immunoSEQ multiplex PCR, and TCRdb holds only the in-frame ones, with some missing. The data hold 2,100,000 or so clones, with roughly 95% observed a single time. The CDR3 consists of 16 residues. CDR1 is SGHRS and CDR2 is YFSETQ in the germline V gene. The germline V and J ends were trimmed by 0 bases and 5 bases, with 14 bases remaining between them. Of note for this clone: Antigen: not known.

Sequences were obtained from naive CD4+ T cells sorted from blood. Subset specified: CD45RA+ positively selected. This TCR was recovered from a man younger than 35 in good health. The rearrangement joins TRBV5-1 to TRBJ2-2; tentatively, D is TRBD2 (6 bases). The CDR3 DNA reads TGCGCCAGCAGCTTGGATCGCCTAGCGAGGACCGGGGAGCTGTTTTTT. Translation: CASSLDRLARTGELFF.